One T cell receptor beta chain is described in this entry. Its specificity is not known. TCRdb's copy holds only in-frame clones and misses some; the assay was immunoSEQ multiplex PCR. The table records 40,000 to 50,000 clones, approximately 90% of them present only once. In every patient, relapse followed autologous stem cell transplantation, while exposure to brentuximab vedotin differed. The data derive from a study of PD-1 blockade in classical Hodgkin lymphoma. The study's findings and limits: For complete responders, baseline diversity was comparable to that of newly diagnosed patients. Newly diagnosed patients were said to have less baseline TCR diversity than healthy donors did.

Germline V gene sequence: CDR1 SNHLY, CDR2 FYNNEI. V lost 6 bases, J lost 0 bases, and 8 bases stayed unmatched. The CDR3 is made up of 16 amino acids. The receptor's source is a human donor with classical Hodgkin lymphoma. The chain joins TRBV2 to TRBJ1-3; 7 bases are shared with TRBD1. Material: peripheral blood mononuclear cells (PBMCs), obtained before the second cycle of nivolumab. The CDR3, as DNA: TGTGCCAGCAGCTCCGACAGGGTCGTCTCTGGAAACACCATATATTTT. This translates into CASSSDRVVSGNTIYF.